The clone carrying this T cell receptor (beta chain) was counted once. The antigen is unknown. Germline CDR1 and CDR2: MDHEN and SYDVKM. This CDR3 is 14 amino acids long. Trimming cost V 6 bases and J 9 bases; bases outside gene matches: 13. Measured with immunoSEQ multiplex PCR; TCRdb has only the in-frame clones, and not every one. The sample has about 550,000 clones; roughly 95% are singletons. The record originates from a study of shared clonotypes between healthy human individuals. Study overall: Donors had three CD4 naive, three CD4 memory, two CD8 naive and one CD8 memory plate apiece. General observations from the study: Among the subsets, naive ones generally showed larger estimated richness than memory ones. Several donors shared around 5% of their naive CD4 clonotypes.

CD45RO-negative cells were positively selected for CCR7, leaving out terminally differentiated effector memory CD45RA+ cells. The chain joins TRBV28 to TRBJ2-5; 7 nucleotides match TRBD1. The TCR sequence derives from a woman aged 25 to 39 in good health. The sequenced sample consisted of naive CD8+ T cells sorted from blood. The CDR3, as DNA: TGTGCCAGCAGAAAGACAGGGCCCCCTGGGGCCCAGTACTTC. Translation: CASRKTGPPGAQYF.